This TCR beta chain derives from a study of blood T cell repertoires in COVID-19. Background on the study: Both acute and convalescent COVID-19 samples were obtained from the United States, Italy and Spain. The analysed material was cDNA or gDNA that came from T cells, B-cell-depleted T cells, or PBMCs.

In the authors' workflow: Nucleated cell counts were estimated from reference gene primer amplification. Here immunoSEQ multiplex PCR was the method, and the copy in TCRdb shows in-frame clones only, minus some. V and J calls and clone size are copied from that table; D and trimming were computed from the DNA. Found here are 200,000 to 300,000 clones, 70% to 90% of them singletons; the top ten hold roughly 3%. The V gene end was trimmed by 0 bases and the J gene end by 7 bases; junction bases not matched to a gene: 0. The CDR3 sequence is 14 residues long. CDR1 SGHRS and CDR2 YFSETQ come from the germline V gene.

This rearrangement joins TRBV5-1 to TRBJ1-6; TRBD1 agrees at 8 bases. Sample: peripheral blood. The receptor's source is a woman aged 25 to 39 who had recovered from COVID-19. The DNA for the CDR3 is TGCGCCAGCAGCTTGGGGACAGGGAATTCACCCCTCCACTTT. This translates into CASSLGTGNSPLHF.